Shown below are 18 T cell receptor beta chains from a single sample sequenced in a study of OX40 agonist ivuxolimab in advanced cancers. The method was immunoSEQ multiplex PCR; TCRdb's version includes in-frame clones alone and lacks a portion of them. The profile shows 87,000 or so clones, approximately 87% of them singletons. The specimen was CD4+ or CD8+ T cells sorted from blood, collected in a trial of the OX40 agonist ivuxolimab. These receptor sequences come from an adult with an advanced solid tumor such as melanoma, head and neck, liver or kidney cancer.

The chain employs TRBV19 and TRBJ1-5, with 9 positions matching TRBD1. Germline lookup yields CDR1 LNHDA and CDR2 SQIVND (reference sequence). V was clipped by 5 bases and J by 4 bases; unmatched bases: 15. This CDR3 has 18 residues. The CDR3 sequence is CASSPEGQGVLGNQPQHF. The CDR3 coding sequence is TGTGCCAGTAGTCCCGAGGGACAGGGTGTGTTGGGGAATCAGCCCCAGCATTTT.

Only one count was recorded for this clone. The rearrangement links TRBV5-1 to TRBJ1-4; 8 positions match TRBD1. This CDR3 is 16 amino acids long. Germline CDR1 reads SGHRS; CDR2 reads YFSETQ. J was trimmed by 7 bases and V by 0 bases; bases with no gene match: 8. The CDR3, as DNA: TGCGCCAGCAGCTTGGGGAACAGGGGGTACGGTGAAAAACTGTTTTTT. It is translated as CASSLGNRGYGEKLFF.

This chain joins TRBV4-2 and TRBJ1-2; perhaps TRBD1 as D (6 bases). Trimming took 0 bases from V and 8 from J, leaving 13 bases between them. Germline V gene sequence: CDR1 LGHNA, CDR2 YNFKEQ. This CDR3 has 14 residues. The CDR3 DNA reads as TGTGCCAGCAGCCAAGATCGGGGGGCCGGAGGCTACACCTTC. Its protein is CASSQDRGAGGYTF.

The rearrangement links TRBV20-1 to TRBJ2-7; D is unresolved. The germline CDR1 and CDR2 sequences are DFQATT and SNEGSKA (reference sequence). The V end was cut by 0 bases, the J end by 8 bases, with 8 bases between. The CDR3 runs to 11 residues. The CDR3 region has the DNA TGCAGTGCTAGAGACGGATTAAAGCAGTACTTC. Protein sequence: CSARDGLKQYF.

V and J are TRBV11-2 and TRBJ2-5, with TRBD2 identical over 9 bases. Trimming cost V 5 bases and J 6 bases; bases outside gene matches: 7. CDR1 and CDR2 from the germline V gene are SGHAT and FQNNGV. The CDR3 is 14 residues long. CDR3 nucleotides: TGTGCCAGCAGCCCGGGGCTAGCGGGGCAGACCCAGTACTTC. This gives the protein CASSPGLAGQTQYF.

V is TRBV10-1 and J is TRBJ1-3; 8 bases agree with TRBD1. Germline V gives CDR1 WNHNN, CDR2 SYGVQD (reference sequence). V lost 2 bases and J lost 2; bases outside the gene matches: 2. The CDR3 spans 15 residues. The chain's CDR3 is CASSEDRGPGNTIYF. The DNA of the CDR3 is TGCGCCAGCAGTGAGGACAGGGGACCTGGAAACACCATATATTTT.

Details on this clone: Relative to the germline gene, one junction end is altered; a read error may explain this. The chain uses TRBV7-7 and TRBJ2-5, with 7 bases aligning to TRBD1. Germline-derived CDR1 and CDR2 are SSHAT and FNYEAQ (reference sequence). CDR3 length: 13 residues. CDR3 sequence: CASSFGTEETQYF. CDR3 sequence (DNA): TGTGCTAGCAGCTTCGGGACAGAAGAGACCCAGTACTTC. The full variable domain, completed using reference TRBV7-7 and TRBJ2-5, is GAGVSQSPRYKVTKRGQDVTLRCDPISSHATLYWYQQALGQGPEFLTYFNYEAQPDKSGLPSDRFSAERPEGSISTLTIQRTEQRDSAMYRCASSFGTEETQYFGPGTRLLVL.

This clone is a singleton in its sample. This chain links TRBV11-3 with TRBJ2-1; D is perhaps TRBD1 (5 bases). The CDR3 is made up of 14 amino acids. Germline CDR1 and CDR2: SGHNT and YENEEA. Trimming removed 4 bases from V and 6 bases from J, with 13 bases in between. CDR3: CASSSGHLANEQFF. DNA for the CDR3: TGTGCCAGCAGCTCCGGACATCTGGCCAATGAGCAGTTCTTC. The entire variable domain, with the rest obtained from reference TRBV11-3 and TRBJ2-1, is as follows: EAGVVQSPRYKIIEKKQPVAFWCNPISGHNTLYWYLQNLGQGPELLIRYENEEAVDDSQLPKDRFSAERLKGVDSTLKIQPAELGDSAVYLCASSSGHLANEQFFGPGTRLTVL.

The rearrangement links TRBV28 to TRBJ1-1; D may be TRBD1 (6 bases). There are 14 residues in the CDR3. Germline V gene sequence: CDR1 MDHEN, CDR2 SYDVKM. Trimming stripped 7 bases from V and 0 bases from J, with 12 bases between. CDR3 coding DNA: TGTGCCAGCATCACAGGGAACCTGAACACTGAAGCTTTCTTT. Protein sequence: CASITGNLNTEAFF.

V and J are TRBV5-1 and TRBJ2-7, with D possibly matching TRBD1 (5 bases). CDR3 length: 14 residues. The V and J ends lost 1 base and 4 bases respectively, with 12 bases between them. CDR1 SGHRS and CDR2 YFSETQ come from the germline V gene. This CDR3 is CASSLRQGPYEQYF. The CDR3 DNA reads as TGCGCCAGCAGCTTGAGGCAGGGCCCTTACGAGCAGTACTTC. Drawing the rest from reference TRBV5-1 and TRBJ2-7, the complete variable domain is KAGVTQTPRYLIKTRGQQVTLSCSPISGHRSVSWYQQTPGQGLQFLFEYFSETQRNKGNFPGRFSGRQFSNSRSEMNVSTLELGDSALYLCASSLRQGPYEQYFGPGTRLTVT.

This clone was seen a single time. This rearrangement joins TRBV5-1 to TRBJ2-5; no clear D gene. The germline CDR1 and CDR2 sequences are SGHRS and YFSETQ. The V and J ends lost 3 bases and 3 bases respectively, with 12 bases between them. CDR3 length: 14 amino acids. This CDR3 reads CASSSGSAEETQYF. CDR3 nucleotides: TGCGCCAGCAGCTCCGGATCTGCGGAAGAGACCCAGTACTTC.

This chain joins TRBV5-4 and TRBJ2-7, with 11 bases fitting TRBD2. Germline V gene lookup returns CDR1 SGHNT and CDR2 YYREEE (reference sequence). The CDR3 consists of 15 residues. Trimming cost V 5 bases and J 2 bases; bases outside gene matches: 6. The chain's CDR3 is CASRQLAGAAYEQYF. CDR3 sequence (DNA): TGTGCCAGCAGGCAACTAGCGGGGGCCGCCTACGAGCAGTACTTC.

The table lists this clone with a count of one. The chain carries TRBV9 and TRBJ1-3; 8 positions match TRBD1. This CDR3 contains 15 residues. V was clipped by 3 bases and J by 4 bases; unmatched bases: 6. Germline CDR1 SGDLS, CDR2 YYNGEE. CDR3 in amino acids: CASSAQGAGGNTIYF. The DNA for the CDR3 is TGTGCCAGCAGCGCGCAGGGGGCTGGAGGAAACACCATATATTTT. The full variable domain, in which reference TRBV9 and TRBJ1-3 provide the parts outside the CDR3, is DSGVTQTPKHLITATGQRVTLRCSPRSGDLSVYWYQQSLDQGLQFLIQYYNGEERAKGNILERFSAQQFPDLHSELNLSSLELGDSALYFCASSAQGAGGNTIYFGEGSWLTVV.

This clone was seen only a few times. This chain links TRBV25-1 with TRBJ2-7; 10 nucleotides align to TRBD1. J lost 0 bases, V lost 6 bases, and 2 bases had no gene match. The germline V gene encodes CDR1 MGHDK and CDR2 SYGVNS. The CDR3 covers 14 residues. The CDR3 region is CASRGQGRSYEQYF. CDR3 nucleotides: TGTGCCAGCAGGGGACAGGGGCGCTCCTACGAGCAGTACTTC.

This clone qualifies as medium-sized (0.01 to 0.1%). The chain uses TRBV6-1 and TRBJ2-7; 13 bases map to TRBD2. This CDR3 has 13 residues. The V segment lost 4 bases and the J segment 6 bases; nucleotides outside the gene matches: 0. Per germline, CDR1 MNHNS and CDR2 SASEGT. In nucleotides, the CDR3 is TGTGCCAGCAGTGGACTAGCGGGGGGCGAGCAGTACTTC. This gives the protein CASSGLAGGEQYF.

CDR3: CASSLGTTHVDGQYF. CDR3 nucleotides: TGCGCCAGCAGCTTGGGCACCACGCACGTGGACGGGCAGTACTTC. The V call is TRBV5-1, the J call TRBJ2-7; D gene ambiguous. Germline V lookup: CDR1 SGHRS, CDR2 YFSETQ. This CDR3 is built from 15 residues. The V end lost 0 bases, the J end lost 9 bases, and 19 bases lay between the germline ends.

The V gene is TRBV5-1, the J gene TRBJ2-5, with TRBD2 matching over 9 bases. Losses at the gene ends were 5 bases for V and 5 bases for J; bases not matched to a gene: 4. This CDR3 comprises 13 residues. The germline V gene has CDR1 SGHRS and CDR2 YFSETQ. The CDR3 bases are TGCGCCAGCAGGGGACTAGCATGGGAGACCCAGTACTTC. It yields the protein CASRGLAWETQYF.

The genes are TRBV11-2 and TRBJ1-5; perhaps TRBD1 as D (5 bases). This CDR3 region has 13 residues. V gave up 3 bases and J gave up 5 bases, with 8 bases separating them. Germline V lookup: CDR1 SGHAT, CDR2 FQNNGV. Here the CDR3 DNA reads TGTGCCAGCAGCTTCGTGGGGGATCAGCCCCAGCATTTT. Translating it yields CASSFVGDQPQHF.